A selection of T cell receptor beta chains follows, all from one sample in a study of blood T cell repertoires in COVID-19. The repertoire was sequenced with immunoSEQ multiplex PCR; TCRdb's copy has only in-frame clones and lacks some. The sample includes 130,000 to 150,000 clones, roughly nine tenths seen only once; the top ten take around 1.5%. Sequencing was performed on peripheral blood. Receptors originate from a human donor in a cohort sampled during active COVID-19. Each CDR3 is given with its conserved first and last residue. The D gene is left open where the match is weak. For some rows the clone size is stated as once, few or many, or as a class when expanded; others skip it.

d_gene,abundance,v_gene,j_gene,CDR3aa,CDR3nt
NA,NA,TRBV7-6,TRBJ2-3,CASTFGQGTDTQYF,TGTGCCAGCACCTTTGGCCAGGGAACAGATACGCAGTATTTT
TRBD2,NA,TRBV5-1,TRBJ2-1,CATRLAGSEGEQFF,TGCGCCACCAGACTAGCGGGGAGTGAAGGTGAGCAGTTCTTC
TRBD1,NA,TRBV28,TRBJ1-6,CASSIDRGLGSNSPLHF,TGTGCCAGCAGTATAGACAGGGGGCTAGGTTCTAATTCACCCCTCCACTTT
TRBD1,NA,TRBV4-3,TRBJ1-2,CASSIRQGYGYTF,TGCGCCAGCTCCATACGACAGGGCTATGGCTACACCTTC
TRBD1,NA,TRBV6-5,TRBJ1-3,CASSYSRGASGNTIYF,TGTGCCAGCAGTTATAGCAGGGGGGCCTCTGGAAACACCATATATTTT
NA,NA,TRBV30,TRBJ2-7,CAWSVLQGNEQYF,TGTGCCTGGAGTGTACTGCAGGGGAACGAGCAGTACTTC
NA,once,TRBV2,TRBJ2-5,CASAAFQETQYF,TGTGCCAGTGCCGCGTTTCAAGAGACCCAGTACTTC
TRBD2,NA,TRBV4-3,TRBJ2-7,CASSQDRRGGEQYF,TGCGCCAGCAGCCAAGATAGGCGGGGGGGGGAGCAGTACTTC
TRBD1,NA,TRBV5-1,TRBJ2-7,CASSLAGQGYEQYF,TGCGCCAGCAGCTTGGCAGGACAGGGCTACGAGCAGTACTTC
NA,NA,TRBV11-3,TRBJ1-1,CASSSQGNTEAFF,TGTGCCAGCAGCTCACAGGGGAACACTGAAGCTTTCTTT
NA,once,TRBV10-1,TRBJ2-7,CASSAPTLDFYEQYF,TGCGCCAGCAGTGCACCGACACTAGACTTCTACGAGCAGTACTTC
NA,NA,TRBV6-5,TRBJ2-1,CASRLDRYNEQFF,TGTGCCAGCAGACTCGACAGGTACAATGAGCAGTTCTTC
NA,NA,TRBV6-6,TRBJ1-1,CASSDRRSVGEAFF,TGTGCCAGCAGTGACAGGCGTTCTGTAGGGGAAGCTTTCTTT
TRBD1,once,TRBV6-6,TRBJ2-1,CASRIDRDSYNEQFF,TGTGCCAGCAGGATCGACAGGGACTCCTACAATGAGCAGTTCTTC
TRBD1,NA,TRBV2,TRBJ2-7,CASSSTRTGYSYEQYF,TGTGCCAGCAGTTCGACCCGGACAGGGTACTCCTACGAGCAGTACTTC
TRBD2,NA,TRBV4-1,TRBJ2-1,CASGRLAGLNEQFF,TGCGCCAGCGGGAGACTAGCGGGGCTCAATGAGCAGTTCTTC
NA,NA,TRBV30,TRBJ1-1,CAWTRGWATEAFF,TGTGCCTGGACAAGGGGTTGGGCCACTGAAGCTTTCTTT
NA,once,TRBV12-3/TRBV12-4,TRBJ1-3,CASSLTGGNTIYF,TGTGCCAGCAGTTTAACAGGGGGAAACACCATATATTTT
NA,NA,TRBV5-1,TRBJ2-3,CASSGLGGAEDTQYF,TGCGCCAGCAGCGGACTAGGGGGGGCCGAGGATACGCAGTATTTT
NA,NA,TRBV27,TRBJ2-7,CASSIAGRVVGEQYF,TGTGCCAGCAGTATCGCAGGCAGGGTAGTAGGCGAGCAGTACTTC
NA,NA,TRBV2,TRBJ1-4,CASSEAVLNSEKLFF,TGTGCCAGCAGTGAAGCGGTCCTCAATAGTGAAAAACTGTTTTTT
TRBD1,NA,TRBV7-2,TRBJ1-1,CASSSDRDTEAFF,TGTGCCAGCAGCTCCGACAGGGACACTGAAGCTTTCTTT
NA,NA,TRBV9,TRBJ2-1,CASSIKGWRENEQFF,TGTGCCAGCAGCATTAAAGGCTGGCGGGAAAATGAGCAGTTCTTC
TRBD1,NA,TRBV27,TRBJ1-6,CASSLGSQGIFFNSPLHF,TGTGCCAGCAGTTTAGGGTCACAGGGGATCTTTTTTAATTCACCCCTCCACTTT
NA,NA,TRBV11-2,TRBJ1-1,CASSLDWLAGEAFF,TGTGCCAGCAGCTTAGATTGGTTGGCAGGCGAAGCTTTCTTT
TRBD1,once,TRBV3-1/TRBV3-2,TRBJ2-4,CAPGDRRLKNIQYF,TGTGCCCCCGGGGACAGACGACTCAAAAACATTCAGTACTTC
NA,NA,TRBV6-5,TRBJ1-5,CASSRRRDLHQPQHF,TGTGCCAGCAGTCGACGCAGGGATCTGCATCAGCCCCAGCATTTT
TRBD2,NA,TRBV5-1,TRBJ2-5,CASSRLAGAQETQYF,TGCGCCAGCAGCAGACTAGCGGGAGCGCAAGAGACCCAGTACTTC
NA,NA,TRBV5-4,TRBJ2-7,CASSLGGARLAQYF,TGTGCCAGCAGCTTGGGCGGGGCCAGGCTGGCGCAGTACTTC
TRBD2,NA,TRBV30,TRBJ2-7,CAWNTLAGSYEQYF,TGTGCCTGGAATACCCTAGCGGGGAGCTACGAGCAGTACTTC
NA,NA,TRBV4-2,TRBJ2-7,CASSQERTAPYEQYF,TGTGCCAGCAGCCAAGAAAGGACTGCACCTTACGAGCAGTACTTC
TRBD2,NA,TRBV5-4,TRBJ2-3,CASSRTSGGASTDTQYF,TGTGCCAGCAGCAGGACTAGCGGGGGGGCTAGCACAGATACGCAGTATTTT
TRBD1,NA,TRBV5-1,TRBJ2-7,CASSRETGTGGYEQYF,TGCGCCAGCAGCCGGGAGACCGGGACAGGGGGCTACGAGCAGTACTTC
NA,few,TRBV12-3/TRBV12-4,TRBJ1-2,CASSLGPVYGYTF,TGTGCCAGCAGTTTAGGTCCTGTCTATGGCTACACCTTC
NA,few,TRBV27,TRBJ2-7,CASSDRGPVDEQYF,TGTGCCAGCAGTGATAGAGGGCCCGTGGACGAGCAGTACTTC
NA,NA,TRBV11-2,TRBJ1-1,CASSLGQGSVTEAFF,TGTGCCAGCAGCTTAGGCCAGGGGAGTGTCACTGAAGCTTTCTTT
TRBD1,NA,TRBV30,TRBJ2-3,CAWGTGGTDTQYF,TGTGCCTGGGGGACAGGGGGCACAGATACGCAGTATTTT
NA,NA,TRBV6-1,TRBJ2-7,CASSEGAILVYYEQYF,TGTGCCAGCAGTGAAGGCGCAATTTTAGTATACTACGAGCAGTACTTC
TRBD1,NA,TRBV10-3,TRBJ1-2,CAITEQQGAIYGYTF,TGTGCCATCACGGAACAACAGGGGGCGATCTATGGCTACACCTTC
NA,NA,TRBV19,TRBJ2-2,CASSITVAEGYAGELFF,TGTGCCAGTAGTATCACCGTAGCGGAGGGGTACGCCGGGGAGCTGTTTTTT
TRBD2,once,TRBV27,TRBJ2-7,CASSLLAGNYEQYF,TGTGCCAGCAGTTTGCTAGCGGGGAACTACGAGCAGTACTTC
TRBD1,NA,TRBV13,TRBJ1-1,CASSLDRGLGNTDTEAFF,TGTGCCAGCAGCTTAGACAGGGGGCTAGGGAATACGGACACTGAAGCTTTCTTT
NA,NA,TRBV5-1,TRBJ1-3,CASSPADSRNTIYF,TGCGCCAGCAGCCCCGCGGACAGCCGAAACACCATATATTTT
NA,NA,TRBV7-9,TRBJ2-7,CASSLGTRFEQYF,TGTGCCAGCAGCCTAGGAACCAGGTTCGAGCAGTACTTC
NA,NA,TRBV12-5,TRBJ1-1,CASGKGQYPNTEAFF,TGTGCTAGTGGGAAAGGACAGTACCCGAACACTGAAGCTTTCTTT